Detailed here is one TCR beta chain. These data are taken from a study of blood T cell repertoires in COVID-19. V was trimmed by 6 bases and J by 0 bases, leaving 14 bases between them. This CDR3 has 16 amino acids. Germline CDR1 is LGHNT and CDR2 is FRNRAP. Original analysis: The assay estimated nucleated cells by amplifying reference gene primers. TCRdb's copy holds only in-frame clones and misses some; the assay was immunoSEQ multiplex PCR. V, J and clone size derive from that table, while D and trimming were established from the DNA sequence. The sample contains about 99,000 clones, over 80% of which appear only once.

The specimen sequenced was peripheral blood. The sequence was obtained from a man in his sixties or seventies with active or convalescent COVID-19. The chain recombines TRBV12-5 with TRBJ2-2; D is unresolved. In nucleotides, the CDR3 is TGTGCTAGTGGAGCCTGGCTAGGAGCGAACACCGGGGAGCTGTTTTTT. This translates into CASGAWLGANTGELFF.